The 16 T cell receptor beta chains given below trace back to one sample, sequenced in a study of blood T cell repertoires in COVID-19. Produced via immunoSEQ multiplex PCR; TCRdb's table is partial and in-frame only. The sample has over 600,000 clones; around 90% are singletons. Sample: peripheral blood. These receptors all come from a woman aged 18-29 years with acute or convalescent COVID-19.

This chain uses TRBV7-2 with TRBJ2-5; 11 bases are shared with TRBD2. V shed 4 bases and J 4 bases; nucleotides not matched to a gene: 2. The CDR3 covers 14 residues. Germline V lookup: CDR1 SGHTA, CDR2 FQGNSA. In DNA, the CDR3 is TGTGCCAGCAGCTCTAGCGGGGGGCTAGAGACCCAGTACTTC. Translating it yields CASSSSGGLETQYF.

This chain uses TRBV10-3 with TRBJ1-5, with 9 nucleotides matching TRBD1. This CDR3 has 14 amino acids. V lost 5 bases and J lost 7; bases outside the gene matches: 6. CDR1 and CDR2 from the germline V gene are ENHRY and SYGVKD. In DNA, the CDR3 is TGTGCCATCAGTACGGGACAGGGTGGACAGCCCCAGCATTTT. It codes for CAISTGQGGQPQHF.

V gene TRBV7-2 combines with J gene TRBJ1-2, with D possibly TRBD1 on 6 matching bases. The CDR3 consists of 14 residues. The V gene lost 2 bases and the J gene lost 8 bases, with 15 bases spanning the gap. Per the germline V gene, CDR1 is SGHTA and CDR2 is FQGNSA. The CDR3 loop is CASSLSGAAWGYTF. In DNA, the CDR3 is TGTGCCAGCAGCTTATCAGGGGCAGCCTGGGGCTACACCTTC.

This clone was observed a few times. For the CDR3, the DNA is TGTGCCAGCAGCATAGACAGGGACACTGAAGCTTTCTTT. Protein: CASSIDRDTEAFF. The rearrangement uses TRBV27 and TRBJ1-1; 7 positions match TRBD1. V shed 6 bases and J 3 bases; nucleotides not matched to a gene: 4. This CDR3 contains 13 residues. Germline V gene sequence: CDR1 MNHEY, CDR2 SMNVEV (reference sequence).

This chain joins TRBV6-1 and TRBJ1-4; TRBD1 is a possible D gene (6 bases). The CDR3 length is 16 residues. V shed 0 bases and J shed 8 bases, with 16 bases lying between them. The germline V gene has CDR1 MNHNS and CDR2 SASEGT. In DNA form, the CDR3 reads TGTGCCAGCAGTGAAGCAACGGGCAGGGGAGGGGAAAAACTGTTTTTT. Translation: CASSEATGRGGEKLFF.

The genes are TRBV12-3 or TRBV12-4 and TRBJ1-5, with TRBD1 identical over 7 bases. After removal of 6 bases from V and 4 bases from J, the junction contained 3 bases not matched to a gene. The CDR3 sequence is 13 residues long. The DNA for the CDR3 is TGTGCCAGCAGCATACAGGGGAATCAGCCCCAGCATTTT. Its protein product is CASSIQGNQPQHF.

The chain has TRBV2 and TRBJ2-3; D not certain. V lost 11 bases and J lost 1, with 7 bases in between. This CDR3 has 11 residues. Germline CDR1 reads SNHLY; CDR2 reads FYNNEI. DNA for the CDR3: TGTGCCGGCCGGGGCACAGATACGCAGTATTTT. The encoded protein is CAGRGTDTQYF.

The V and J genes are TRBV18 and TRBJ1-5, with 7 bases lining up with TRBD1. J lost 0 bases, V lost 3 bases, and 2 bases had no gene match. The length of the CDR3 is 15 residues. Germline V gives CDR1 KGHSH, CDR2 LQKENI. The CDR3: CASSPGQNSNQPQHF. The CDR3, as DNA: TGTGCCAGCTCACCGGGACAGAATAGCAATCAGCCCCAGCATTTT. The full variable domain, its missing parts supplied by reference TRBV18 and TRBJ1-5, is NAGVMQNPRHLVRRRGQEARLRCSPMKGHSHVYWYRQLPEEGLKFMVYLQKENIIDESGMPKERFSAEFPKEGPSILRIQQVVRGDSAAYFCASSPGQNSNQPQHFGDGTRLSIL.

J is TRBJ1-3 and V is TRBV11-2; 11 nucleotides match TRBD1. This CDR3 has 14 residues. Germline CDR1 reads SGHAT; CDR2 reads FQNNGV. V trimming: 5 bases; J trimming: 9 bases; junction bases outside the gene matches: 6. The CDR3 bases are TGTGCCAGCAGCCCTGGGACAGGGGGTCTCACCATATATTTT. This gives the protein CASSPGTGGLTIYF. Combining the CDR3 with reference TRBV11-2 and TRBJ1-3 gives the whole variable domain EAGVAQSPRYKIIEKRQSVAFWCNPISGHATLYWYQQILGQGPKLLIQFQNNGVVDDSQLPKDRFSAERLKGVDSTLKIQPAKLEDSAVYLCASSPGTGGLTIYFGEGSWLTVV.

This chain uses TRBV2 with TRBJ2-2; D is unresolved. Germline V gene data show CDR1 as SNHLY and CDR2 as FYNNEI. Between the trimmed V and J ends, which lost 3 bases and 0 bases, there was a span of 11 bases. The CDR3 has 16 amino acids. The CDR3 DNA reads TGTGCCAGCAGTGACATTCCTAATACGAACACCGGGGAGCTGTTTTTT. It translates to CASSDIPNTNTGELFF.

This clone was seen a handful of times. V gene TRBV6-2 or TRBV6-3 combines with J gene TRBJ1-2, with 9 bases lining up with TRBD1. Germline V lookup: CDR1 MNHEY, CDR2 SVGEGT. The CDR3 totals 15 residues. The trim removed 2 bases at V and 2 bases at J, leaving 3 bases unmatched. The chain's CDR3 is CASSYPGTGNYGYTF. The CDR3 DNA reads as TGTGCCAGCAGTTACCCTGGGACAGGGAACTATGGCTACACCTTC.

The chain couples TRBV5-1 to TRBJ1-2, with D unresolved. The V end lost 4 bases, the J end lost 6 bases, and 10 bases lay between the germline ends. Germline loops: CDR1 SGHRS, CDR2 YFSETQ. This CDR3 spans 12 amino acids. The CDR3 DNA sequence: TGCGCCAGCAGCCTAGGTGATAATGGCTACACCTTC. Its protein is CASSLGDNGYTF.

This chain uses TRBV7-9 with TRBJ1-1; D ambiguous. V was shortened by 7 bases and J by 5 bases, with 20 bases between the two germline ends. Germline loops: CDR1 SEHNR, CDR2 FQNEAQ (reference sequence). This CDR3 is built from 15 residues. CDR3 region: CASTRLRERETEAFF. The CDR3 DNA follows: TGTGCCAGCACCCGGCTCCGGGAGAGGGAAACTGAAGCTTTCTTT.

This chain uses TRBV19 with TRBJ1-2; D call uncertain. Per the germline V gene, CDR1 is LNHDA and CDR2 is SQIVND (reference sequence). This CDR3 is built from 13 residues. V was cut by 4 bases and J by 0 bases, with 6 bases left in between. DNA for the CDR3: TGTGCCAGTAGTAGGACTACTAACTATGGCTACACCTTC. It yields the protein CASSRTTNYGYTF.

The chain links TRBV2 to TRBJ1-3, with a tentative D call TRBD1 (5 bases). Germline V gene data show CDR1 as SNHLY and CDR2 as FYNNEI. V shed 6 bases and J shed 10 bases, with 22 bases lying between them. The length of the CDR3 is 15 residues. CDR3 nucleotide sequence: TGTGCCAGCAGCGGGGGTCAGACGGATAGTGTGACCATATATTTT. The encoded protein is CASSGGQTDSVTIYF.

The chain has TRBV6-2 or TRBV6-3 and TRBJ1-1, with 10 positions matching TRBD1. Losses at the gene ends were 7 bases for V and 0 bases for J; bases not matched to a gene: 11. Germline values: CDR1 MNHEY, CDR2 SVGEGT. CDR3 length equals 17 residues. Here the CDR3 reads CASTPRGTGAMNTEAFF. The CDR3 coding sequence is TGTGCCAGCACCCCAAGGGGGACAGGGGCCATGAACACTGAAGCTTTCTTT.